This T cell receptor beta chain comes out of a study of blood T cell repertoires in COVID-19. Study summary: The study drew acute and convalescent COVID-19 samples from the United States, Italy and Spain. In each case, the material was cDNA or gDNA derived from T cells, B-cell-depleted T cells, or PBMCs.

In the source study's methods: How many nucleated cells were present was estimated from reference gene primer amplification. The data were produced by immunoSEQ multiplex PCR, yet TCRdb's version contains in-frame clones alone and is incomplete. The V and J calls and clone size were taken over from that table, and D and trimming were inferred from the DNA. This sample carries 95,000 to 100,000 clones, roughly 86% of them seen once, and the ten largest clones take around 10%. Germline V gene sequence: CDR1 SGHRS, CDR2 YFSETQ. CDR3 length: 15 residues. V was clipped by 4 bases and J by 0 bases, with 11 bases between them.

The sample was peripheral blood. The TCR originated in a woman aged 25 to 39 with acute or convalescent COVID-19. The chain joins TRBV5-1 to TRBJ2-4; D gene unclear. CDR3 nucleotides: TGCGCCAGCAGCACCCTTCCAGGAGCCAAAAACATTCAGTACTTC. Its protein is CASSTLPGAKNIQYF.